Listed below are T cell receptor beta chains from one sample, sequenced in a study of radiation and T cells in renal cell carcinoma. Profiling relied on immunoSEQ multiplex PCR, and the TCRdb table lists in-frame clones only, not all of them. The data contain roughly 10,000 clones, 50% to 70% of them singletons. The sequenced sample was tumor tissue, obtained from a patient whose treatment included radiotherapy and nephrectomy. The source of these receptors is a woman aged 45 to 65 with renal cell carcinoma. Both conserved end residues are part of each CDR3. D genes are given only for firm matches. The size of a clone is reported for some rows only, either as once, few or many, or as a class for expanded clones.

>NA|TRBV5-1|NA|TRBJ2-2
TGCGCCAGCAGCCCCTCAACCTTCGGTCTCGGGGAGCTGTTTTTT
CASSPSTFGLGELFF
>NA|TRBV6-5|NA|TRBJ2-3
TGTGCCAGCAGTTACTCTCCCACAGGGCTCACAGATACGCAGTATTTT
CASSYSPTGLTDTQYF
>NA|TRBV2|NA|TRBJ2-5
TGTGCCAGCAGTGAAGCGAACCAAGGGTTGGAGACCCAGTACTTC
CASSEANQGLETQYF
>NA|TRBV2|TRBD2|TRBJ2-7
TGTGCCAGCAGTGGGCTAGCGGGAGGGGGTGAGCAGTACTTC
CASSGLAGGGEQYF
>NA|TRBV14|NA|TRBJ2-7
TGTGCCAGCAGCCAACGGGGAGGGGGCGTTAGTGGCGTGTCCTATAGGACCTACGAGCAGTACTTC
CASSQRGGGVSGVSYRTYEQYF
>NA|TRBV29-1|NA|TRBJ2-3
TGCAGCGTTGAAGCAGGACCCTCAGATACGCAGTATTTT
CSVEAGPSDTQYF
>NA|TRBV5-8|TRBD2|TRBJ2-7
TGTGCCAGCAGCTTGGTGGGGACTAGCGGGTACGAGCAGTACTTC
CASSLVGTSGYEQYF
>NA|TRBV5-1|TRBD1|TRBJ2-7
TGCGCCAGCAGTAGTCTCGGGACAGAGCCCTACGAGCAGTACTTC
CASSSLGTEPYEQYF
>once|TRBV5-6|NA|TRBJ1-2
TGTGCCAGCAGCTTGGTTAGTTTTTTCTATGGCTACACCTTC
CASSLVSFFYGYTF
>NA|TRBV9|TRBD2|TRBJ2-1
TGTGCCAGCAGCCCGGTGGCGGGGGGGCAGTTCTTC
CASSPVAGGQFF
>NA|TRBV11-2|TRBD1|TRBJ2-3
TGTGCCAGCAGCTTGGACAGGGGGGTGGGAGATACGCAGTATTTT
CASSLDRGVGDTQYF
>NA|TRBV19|NA|TRBJ1-1
TGTGCCAGTAGTGTCCAGATGAACACTGAAGCTTTCTTT
CASSVQMNTEAFF
>NA|TRBV5-1|NA|TRBJ2-3
TGCGCCAGCAGCTTGGGGGATGAAGATACGCAGTATTTT
CASSLGDEDTQYF
>few|TRBV7-3|NA|TRBJ2-5
TGTGCCAGCAGCCCAGGGAACCAAGAGACCCAGTACTTC
CASSPGNQETQYF
>NA|TRBV27|TRBD1|TRBJ2-3
TGTGCCAGCAGTTTACTTGGAGGGACAGGAAGCACAGATACGCAGTATTTT
CASSLLGGTGSTDTQYF
>once|TRBV28|TRBD1|TRBJ1-5
TGTGCCAGCAGCCCCGGGGACAGCTCAATAGCGGGCAATCAGCCCCAGCATTTT
CASSPGDSSIAGNQPQHF
>once|TRBV7-9|NA|TRBJ1-1
TGTGCCAGCAGCTTAGACATGAACACTGAAGCTTTCTTT
CASSLDMNTEAFF
>NA|TRBV19|NA|TRBJ2-5
TGTGCCAGTAACCTCGACGGAGAGACCCAGTACTTC
CASNLDGETQYF
>NA|TRBV25-1|NA|TRBJ2-5
TGTGCCAGCAGTCGCGGGCCGAGCGAGGAGACCCAGTACTTC
CASSRGPSEETQYF
>few|TRBV4-2|TRBD2|TRBJ2-7
TGTGCCAGCAGCCAAGACTATAGCGGGGGTGGCTACGAGCAGTACTTC
CASSQDYSGGGYEQYF
>NA|TRBV10-2|NA|TRBJ1-3
TGCGCCAGCAGTGAGGTCGACCATACGAGCTCTGGAAACACCATATATTTT
CASSEVDHTSSGNTIYF
>NA|TRBV21-1|NA|TRBJ1-2
TGTGCCAGCAGCAAAGCTGGGGCTAACTATGGCTACACCTTC
CASSKAGANYGYTF
>NA|TRBV7-3|NA|TRBJ2-3
TGTGCCAGCAGCTTAAGAGGAGGGACCGAGGGGGCAGATACGCAGTATTTT
CASSLRGGTEGADTQYF
>NA|TRBV28|NA|TRBJ1-5
TGTGCCGGTCAGCGGAGGGGCAATCAGCCCCAGCATTTT
CAGQRRGNQPQHF
>few|TRBV19|NA|TRBJ2-3
TGTGCCAGTAGTATAGGCGGAGTGGGCACAGATACGCAGTATTTT
CASSIGGVGTDTQYF
>medium-sized|TRBV7-3|NA|TRBJ1-1
TGTGCCAGCAGCTTTGGGGCGGACACTGAAGCTTTCTTT
CASSFGADTEAFF
>NA|TRBV7-9|NA|TRBJ2-7
TGTGCCAGCAGCTTACTGGCGGGAACCACCTACGAGCAGTACTTC
CASSLLAGTTYEQYF
>NA|TRBV7-9|TRBD1|TRBJ2-7
TGTGCCAGCAGCTTAGCACAGGGGTCTTTTTACGAGCAGTACTTC
CASSLAQGSFYEQYF
>NA|TRBV6-1|TRBD1|TRBJ2-3
TGTGCCAGCAGTGAACAGACAGGGAGCACAGATACGCAGTATTTT
CASSEQTGSTDTQYF
>once|TRBV6-1|TRBD2|TRBJ2-1
TGTGCCAGCCAAAGGAGCGGGGGGGCCGTTGGTGAGCAGTTCTTC
CASQRSGGAVGEQFF
>NA|TRBV30|TRBD1|TRBJ1-6
TGTGCCTGGAGTGGGGACAGACGAGATAATTCACCCCTCCACTTT
CAWSGDRRDNSPLHF
>NA|TRBV10-1|NA|TRBJ2-7
TGCGCCAGCAGTGAGTCAGGGGCCTACGAGCAGTACTTC
CASSESGAYEQYF
>large|TRBV29-1|NA|TRBJ1-2
TGCAGCGTGGATGGGGGGTATGGCTATGGCTACACCTTC
CSVDGGYGYGYTF
>NA|TRBV10-2|NA|TRBJ1-3
TGCGCCAGCAGTGAACAGGACTCTGGAAACACCATATATTTT
CASSEQDSGNTIYF
>NA|TRBV27|NA|TRBJ1-2
TGTGCCAGCAAGGGGCAGGGGACCTATGGCTACACCTTC
CASKGQGTYGYTF
>once|TRBV18|NA|TRBJ1-1
TGTGCCAGCTCATTCGGAGGCATGAACACTGAAGCTTTCTTT
CASSFGGMNTEAFF
>NA|TRBV11-2|NA|TRBJ1-2
TGTGCCAGCAGCTTCAATGGGGCGCTTCCTAACTATGGCTACACCTTC
CASSFNGALPNYGYTF
>NA|TRBV6-1|TRBD1|TRBJ1-1
TGTGCCAGCAGTGGAGATCAGGGGGCTAGCACTGAAGCTTTCTTT
CASSGDQGASTEAFF
>NA|TRBV28|TRBD2|TRBJ2-7
TGTGCCAGCAGTTACATTATAGCGGGAGGAAATCGGTACGAGCAGTACTTC
CASSYIIAGGNRYEQYF
>NA|TRBV6-6|NA|TRBJ1-1
TGTGCCACCAACCGGGACCTAGAAGCTTTCTTT
CATNRDLEAFF
>once|TRBV21-1|NA|TRBJ2-7
TGTGCCAGCAGCAAAGAGGGTTCACGGCTGGTCTACGAGCAGTACTTC
CASSKEGSRLVYEQYF
>NA|TRBV29-1|NA|TRBJ2-7
TGCAGCGTTGACATGGGGGGCTTGCAGTACTTC
CSVDMGGLQYF
>NA|TRBV11-3|TRBD2|TRBJ2-3
TGTGCCAGCAGCTTAGGGACTAGCGGGCGCACAGATACGCAGTATTTT
CASSLGTSGRTDTQYF
>NA|TRBV7-2|NA|TRBJ2-7
TGTGCCAGCAGCTTAGCTTCAGGGGGAGGCGAGCAGTACTTC
CASSLASGGGEQYF
>NA|TRBV10-3|TRBD2|TRBJ2-1
TGTGCCATCAGAAGGACTAGCGGCTCGCTTGAGCAGTTCTTC
CAIRRTSGSLEQFF
>NA|TRBV4-1|NA|TRBJ1-2
TGTGCCAGCAGCTTATCCGGGGGGCAGAGCTATGGCTACACCTTC
CASSLSGGQSYGYTF
>once|TRBV11-3|NA|TRBJ1-1
TGTGCCAGCAGCTTAGTCAGGGCGAACACTGAAGCTTTCTTT
CASSLVRANTEAFF
>NA|TRBV11-2|TRBD1|TRBJ2-1
TGTGCCAGCAGCCCCACAGGGGGTGCCTACAATGAGCAGTTCTTC
CASSPTGGAYNEQFF
>NA|TRBV2|NA|TRBJ1-6
TGTGCCAGCAGATCGGACGGGGGCACCCTCCACTTT
CASRSDGGTLHF
>once|TRBV19|NA|TRBJ1-3
TGTGCCAGTGCCCTCGACTTCACAAGGGCTGGAAACACCATATATTTT
CASALDFTRAGNTIYF
>NA|TRBV6-6|NA|TRBJ2-7
TGTGCCAGCAGTTACCCGGCGTCTGGGAGTCCCTACGAGCAGCACTTC
CASSYPASGSPYEQHF
>few|TRBV27|NA|TRBJ1-2
TGTGCCAGCAGTTTCGGGGAAAGGGGTAACTATGGCTACACCTTC
CASSFGERGNYGYTF
>NA|TRBV4-1|TRBD1|TRBJ1-2
TGCGCCAGCAGCCATGCGACAGGGGCGATCGGCTACACCTTC
CASSHATGAIGYTF
>NA|TRBV9|NA|TRBJ2-3
TGTGCCAGCAGCGTAGCTAGCCCCCGGAGGACAGATACGCAGTATTTT
CASSVASPRRTDTQYF
>few|TRBV4-3|NA|TRBJ2-7
TGCGCCAGCAGCCAAGATTTTTCGACCCTCTCCTACGAGCAGTACTTC
CASSQDFSTLSYEQYF
>NA|TRBV27|TRBD1|TRBJ2-6
TGTGCCAGCAAACCGGGACAGTACTCTGGGGCCAACGTCCTGACTTTC
CASKPGQYSGANVLTF
>NA|TRBV11-2|NA|TRBJ1-1
TGTGCCAGCAGCTTAATATCCCAGTCTGAAGCTTTCTTT
CASSLISQSEAFF